The 23 T cell receptor beta chains presented below share a single source sample, sequenced in a study of cytomegalovirus exposure and HLA in healthy donors. The primer mix had 60 Vbeta and 13 Jbeta primers. The table came from immunoSEQ multiplex PCR; TCRdb's copy has only in-frame clones and leaves some out. This table holds around 140,000 clones, roughly 79% found once. The sequencing sample was made of PBMCs. These receptors came from a woman aged 35 to 49 in good health and CMV-seronegative.

The chain couples TRBV10-3 to TRBJ2-7; 8 bases map to TRBD2. Per the germline V gene, CDR1 is ENHRY and CDR2 is SYGVKD. J was trimmed by 7 bases and V by 0 bases; bases with no gene match: 8. This CDR3 region has 15 residues. CDR3 in DNA: TGTGCCATCAGTGAGTCGGGCGGGAGGAGATGGGAGCAGTACTTC. Translated, it gives CAISESGGRRWEQYF.

The chain is built from TRBV10-1 and TRBJ2-1; 7 bases match TRBD2. Germline V lookup: CDR1 WNHNN, CDR2 SYGVQD (reference sequence). The CDR3 totals 14 residues. V lost 6 bases to trimming and J lost 8 bases; unmatched junction nucleotides: 10. The DNA for the CDR3 is TGCGCCAGCAGCAGGACTAGATATTCCCATGAGCAGTTCTTC. It is translated as CASSRTRYSHEQFF.

This rearrangement joins TRBV6-5 to TRBJ2-1, with 10 nucleotides matching TRBD2. CDR3 length equals 15 residues. Trimming at V came to 11 bases and at J to 7 bases, leaving 14 bases not matched to a gene. Germline lookup yields CDR1 MNHEY and CDR2 SVGAGI. This CDR3 is CASPESSGRENEQFF. CDR3 DNA sequence: TGTGCCTCCCCCGAGTCTAGCGGGAGAGAGAATGAGCAGTTCTTC.

The rearrangement joins TRBV11-2 to TRBJ2-4; TRBD2 is a possible D gene (5 bases). Germline V gene data show CDR1 as SGHAT and CDR2 as FQNNGV. Trimming took off 5 bases at V and 3 bases at J, with 11 bases between the two ends. This CDR3 has 14 residues. The CDR3 bases are TGTGCCAGCAGCCCCTTGAGGGTCAAAAACATTCAGTACTTC. Translated, it gives CASSPLRVKNIQYF.

This chain joins TRBV18 and TRBJ1-1; 8 bases align to TRBD1. This CDR3 is 15 amino acids long. The germline V gene encodes CDR1 KGHSH and CDR2 LQKENI. V shed 3 bases, J shed 4 bases, and the junction held 7 bases outside the gene matches. The CDR3: CASSPRTGISTEAFF. The CDR3 nucleotides read TGTGCCAGCTCACCTAGGACAGGGATTTCCACTGAAGCTTTCTTT.

This rearrangement joins TRBV4-3 to TRBJ2-1; 8 bases fit TRBD2. CDR1 and CDR2 (germline): LGHNA, YSLEER. After removal of 4 bases from V and 7 bases from J, the junction contained 6 bases not matched to a gene. The CDR3 is 14 residues long. The CDR3 nucleotides read TGCGCCAGCAGCCCGGGACTAGGGTGGAATGAGCAGTTCTTC. It yields the protein CASSPGLGWNEQFF.

The chain carries TRBV7-2 and TRBJ2-5; 7 bases are a match to TRBD2. The closer fit of TRBJ2-7 to the DNA end suggests the J call may be wrong. CDR1 is SGHTA and CDR2 is FQGNSA in the germline V gene. The CDR3 has 15 amino acids. As DNA, the CDR3 is TGTGCCAGCAGCCTCACCCGGGACTATACCTACGAGCAGTACTTC. Protein product: CASSLTRDYTYEQYF.

The genes are TRBV28 and TRBJ1-2, with a weak D call TRBD1 (5 bases). V shed 2 bases and J shed 5 bases, with 12 bases lying between them. From germline, CDR1 is MDHEN and CDR2 SYDVKM. The CDR3 totals 14 residues. The CDR3 is CASSLRGEVYGYTF. The DNA of the CDR3 is TGTGCCAGCAGTTTACGGGGGGAGGTTTATGGCTACACCTTC.

This clone has just one count. The V gene is TRBV7-3, the J gene TRBJ2-1; D might be TRBD2 (5 bases). Germline-derived CDR1 and CDR2 are SGHTA and FQGTGA. The CDR3 totals 15 residues. The V and J ends lost 3 bases and 0 bases respectively, with 9 bases between them. CDR3 bases: TGTGCCAGCAGCTTCGGGGTCAGCTCCTACAATGAGCAGTTCTTC. This gives the protein CASSFGVSSYNEQFF.

The genes are TRBV7-3 and TRBJ2-2; D is ambiguous. In germline, CDR1 is SGHTA, CDR2 FQGTGA. This CDR3 has 14 amino acids. V gave up 4 bases and J gave up 2 bases, with 8 bases separating them. In DNA, the CDR3 is TGTGCCAGCAGCTCTGGCCTTAACACCGGGGAGCTGTTTTTT. This sequence encodes CASSSGLNTGELFF. Combining the CDR3 with reference TRBV7-3 and TRBJ2-2 gives the whole variable domain GAGVSQTPSNKVTEKGKYVELRCDPISGHTALYWYRQSLGQGPEFLIYFQGTGAADDSGLPNDRFFAVRPEGSVSTLKIQRTERGDSAVYLCASSSGLNTGELFFGEGSRLTVL.

V usage is TRBV6-6 and J usage is TRBJ2-7, with 7 bases matching TRBD1. Trimming took 7 bases from V and 3 from J; bases not matched to a gene: 12. Per the germline V gene, CDR1 is MNHNY and CDR2 is SVGAGI (reference sequence). The CDR3 runs to 15 residues. The CDR3 bases are TGTGCCAGCACTCTACCCGGGACAGCCGTCTACGAGCAGTACTTC. This gives the protein CASTLPGTAVYEQYF.

This chain connects TRBV9 to TRBJ2-1; 9 nucleotides agree with TRBD2. CDR1 SGDLS and CDR2 YYNGEE come from the germline V gene. V shed 3 bases, J shed 10 bases, and the junction held 11 bases outside the gene matches. The CDR3 runs to 15 residues. The CDR3 DNA reads as TGTGCCAGCAGCGCGCGACTAGCGGTGAATTCCGAGCAGTTCTTC. It codes for CASSARLAVNSEQFF.

This sequence joins TRBV12-2 and TRBJ2-1; the tabulated D call, TRBD2, remains unverified against the DNA. TRBV12-2 is deemed a pseudogene. The CDR3 spans 15 residues. As DNA, the CDR3 is TGTGCAAGTCGCCCGAGACTAGCGGGAGTGAATGAGCAGTTCTTC. It yields the protein CASRPRLAGVNEQFF.

The DNA of the CDR3 is TGTGCCACCAGCGAACAGGGGCAGAACACTGAAGCTTTCTTT. Protein product: CATSEQGQNTEAFF. The chain joins TRBV15 to TRBJ1-1; 7 bases map to TRBD1. The ends lost 5 bases at V and 1 base at J; junction bases unmatched: 4. Germline values: CDR1 LNHNV, CDR2 YYDKDF (reference sequence). The CDR3 runs 14 residues.

The rearrangement uses TRBV7-9 and TRBJ1-2, with TRBD1 identical over 8 bases. CDR3 size: 14 residues. Germline CDR1 SEHNR, CDR2 FQNEAQ (reference sequence). The V and J ends lost 1 base and 7 bases, in that order; junction bases with no gene match: 5. As DNA, the CDR3 is TGTGCCAGCAGCTTAGAGGGGACAGGTGGTGGCTACACCTTC. Translating it yields CASSLEGTGGGYTF.

The chain carries TRBV29-1 and TRBJ1-5; TRBD1 matches 8 bases. The CDR3 extends over 12 amino acids. Germline loops: CDR1 SQVTM, CDR2 ANQGSEA. With 7 bases clipped from V and 7 bases from J, the junction kept 6 bases outside the gene matches. The CDR3 sequence is CSGQTGGQPQHF. The CDR3 DNA reads as TGCAGCGGACAAACAGGGGGACAGCCCCAGCATTTT.

This chain uses TRBV4-3 with TRBJ2-1; D uncertain. CDR3 length: 13 residues. Per germline, CDR1 LGHNA and CDR2 YSLEER. V shed 2 bases and J shed 3 bases, with 5 bases lying between them. The CDR3 coding sequence is TGCGCCAGCAGCCAATGGAGCTACAATGAGCAGTTCTTC. Protein product: CASSQWSYNEQFF.

This clone has just one count. The chain carries TRBV11-3 and TRBJ2-1, with 7 bases that match TRBD2. Germline V CDR1 and CDR2: SGHNT, YENEEA. The CDR3 consists of 19 residues. The V and J ends lost 3 bases and 6 bases, in that order; junction bases with no gene match: 20. CDR3 sequence (DNA): TGTGCCAGCAGCTTCCGGGCAGGGAGGTTGGTGGCGGGAGTCAATGAGCAGTTCTTC. Amino acid sequence: CASSFRAGRLVAGVNEQFF. The complete variable domain, with remaining parts taken from reference TRBV11-3 and TRBJ2-1, reads EAGVVQSPRYKIIEKKQPVAFWCNPISGHNTLYWYLQNLGQGPELLIRYENEEAVDDSQLPKDRFSAERLKGVDSTLKIQPAELGDSAVYLCASSFRAGRLVAGVNEQFFGPGTRLTVL.

The chain recombines TRBV7-9 with TRBJ1-6, with a tentative D call TRBD1 (6 bases). Between the trimmed V and J ends, which lost 5 bases and 0 bases, there was a span of 14 bases. This CDR3 comprises 17 residues. Germline values: CDR1 SEHNR, CDR2 FQNEAQ (reference sequence). CDR3 region: CASSTTGYSSYNSPLHF. The CDR3 DNA follows: TGTGCCAGCAGCACCACAGGGTACAGCTCCTATAATTCACCCCTCCACTTT. The full variable domain, completed using reference TRBV7-9 and TRBJ1-6, is DTGVSQNPRHKITKRGQNVTFRCDPISEHNRLYWYRQTLGQGPEFLTYFQNEAQLEKSRLLSDRFSAERPKGSFSTLEIQRTEQGDSAMYLCASSTTGYSSYNSPLHFGNGTRLTVT.

V is TRBV28 and J is TRBJ1-1; D remains unclear. The germline V gene encodes CDR1 MDHEN and CDR2 SYDVKM. The CDR3 consists of 13 residues. Trimming stripped 2 bases from V and 6 bases from J, with 10 bases between. The CDR3 region has the DNA TGTGCCAGCAGTTTAAGCGGTCGAGCTGAAGCTTTCTTT. It yields the protein CASSLSGRAEAFF.

The chain carries TRBV15 and TRBJ2-1, with TRBD2 identical over 12 bases. J lost 5 bases, V lost 7 bases, and 9 bases had no gene match. The CDR3 sequence is 16 residues long. Germline CDR1 and CDR2: LNHNV and YYDKDF (reference sequence). The CDR3 region has the DNA TGTGCCACCACTTTGGGACTAGCGGGTTCTCACAATGAGCAGTTCTTC. Translating gives CATTLGLAGSHNEQFF.

The rearrangement uses TRBV14 and TRBJ2-4, with D hard to call. The CDR3 is made up of 13 amino acids. CDR1 is SGHDN, CDR2 FVKESK, per germline. V shed 2 bases and J shed 9 bases, with 11 bases lying between them. The DNA for the CDR3 is TGTGCCAGCAGCCAATGGGCAAGGCCCATTCAGTACTTC. It translates to CASSQWARPIQYF.

This clone has more than one count but fewer than ten. The rearrangement links TRBV6-6 to TRBJ2-7, with 7 bases aligning to TRBD2. Germline V gene sequence: CDR1 MNHNY, CDR2 SVGAGI (reference sequence). Trimming at V came to 6 bases and at J to 3 bases, leaving 8 bases not matched to a gene. The CDR3 is 14 residues long. CDR3 coding DNA: TGTGCCAGCAGGGCCGAGCGCGGGAGCTACGAGCAGTACTTC. Its translation: CASRAERGSYEQYF.